The 20 T cell receptor beta chains given below trace back to one sample, sequenced in a study of T cell repertoires in cytomegalovirus infection. TCRdb recomputed calls from the reads with MiXCR, one row per CDR3 protein. The sample lists hundreds of thousands of distinct CDR3 sequences; 20% to 25% were seen once. Sequencing used CD8+ T cells from PBMCs. All receptors come from a human donor in good health (CMV status not recorded). Some clones in this sample may be carry-over from other donors' samples.

This clonotype was seen many times. The chain combines TRBV7-6 with TRBJ2-3; TRBD2 agrees at 11 bases. CDR1 SGHVS and CDR2 FNYEAQ come from the germline V gene. Trimming removed 10 bases from V and 4 bases from J; junction bases left unmatched: 4. The CDR3 consists of 13 residues. CDR3 amino acids: CATTSGVSDTQYF. As DNA, the CDR3 is TGTGCCACGACTAGCGGGGTTTCAGATACGCAGTATTTT.

This clonotype was recorded many times. The CDR3 bases are TGTGCCAGCAGCGCCACCAGGCTAGCGGGTCGCTCTGGGGCCAACGTCCTGACTTTC. It encodes CASSATRLAGRSGANVLTF. The chain uses TRBV7-6 and TRBJ2-6; TRBD2 matches 8 bases. The V and J ends lost 5 bases and 0 bases, in that order; junction bases with no gene match: 12. The CDR3 has 19 residues. In germline, CDR1 is SGHVS, CDR2 FNYEAQ.

The rearrangement uses TRBV28 and TRBJ1-2; 8 bases match TRBD1. Germline V lookup: CDR1 MDHEN, CDR2 SYDVKM. V was clipped by 6 bases and J by 7 bases; unmatched bases: 10. This CDR3 contains 14 residues. CDR3 sequence (DNA): TGTGCCAGCAGCGAGACAGGGGCCTATTTTGGCTACACCTTC. This translates into CASSETGAYFGYTF.

The table lists this clonotype with a few counts. CDR3 DNA: TGTGCCAGCAGTTTATTTGAGGGAGGAGGCACTGAAGCTTTCTTT. Protein sequence: CASSLFEGGGTEAFF. This chain joins TRBV27 and TRBJ1-1; no definite D call. The CDR3 has 15 residues. Trimming took 1 base from V and 4 from J, leaving 13 bases between them. CDR1 is MNHEY and CDR2 is SMNVEV in the germline V gene (reference sequence).

The J gene is TRBJ1-1, the V gene TRBV5-5; possible D gene TRBD1, 5 bases. The CDR3 has 15 amino acids. V lost 3 bases and J 1 base, leaving 13 bases between the germline ends. Per germline, CDR1 SGHKS and CDR2 YYEKEE (reference sequence). Here the CDR3 reads CASSSPGPSNTEAFF. The DNA for the CDR3 is TGTGCCAGCAGCTCACCGGGACCCTCGAACACTGAAGCTTTCTTT. The whole variable domain, remainder taken from reference TRBV5-5 and TRBJ1-1, is DAGVTQSPTHLIKTRGQQVTLRCSPISGHKSVSWYQQVLGQGPQFIFQYYEKEERGRGNFPDRFSARQFPNYSSELNVNALLLGDSALYLCASSSPGPSNTEAFFGQGTRLTVV.

The chain uses TRBV14 and TRBJ2-1; TRBD1 matches at 8 bases. Looked up from germline, CDR1 is SGHDN and CDR2 is FVKESK. The CDR3 contains 13 residues. V lost 9 bases, J lost 7 bases, and 8 bases stayed unmatched. Here the CDR3 reads CARLGQGCNEQFF. CDR3 sequence (DNA): TGTGCCAGGCTCGGACAGGGTTGTAATGAGCAGTTCTTC. Filled out from reference TRBV14 and TRBJ2-1, the complete variable domain reads EAGVTQFPSHSVIEKGQTVTLRCDPISGHDNLYWYRRVMGKEIKFLLHFVKESKQDESGMPNNRFLAERTGGTYSTLKVQPAELEDSGVYFCARLGQGCNEQFFGPGTRLTVL.

This clonotype has only a few counts. The chain couples TRBV20-1 to TRBJ2-3, with 7 nucleotides matching TRBD2. After removal of 5 bases from V and 10 bases from J, the junction contained 24 bases not matched to a gene. Germline V gene lookup returns CDR1 DFQATT and CDR2 SNEGSKA (reference sequence). This CDR3 spans 17 amino acids. The CDR3: CSASPTLASGDQSAQYF. The CDR3 nucleotides are TGCAGTGCTTCCCCCACTCTGGCCAGCGGGGACCAGTCTGCGCAGTATTTT.

This clonotype was seen only a few times. The chain has TRBV6-5 and TRBJ1-1; a weak D match, TRBD1 (5 bases). Germline loops: CDR1 MNHEY, CDR2 SVGAGI. The CDR3 is 15 amino acids. V was shortened by 2 bases and J by 1 base, with 11 bases between the two germline ends. DNA for the CDR3: TGTGCCAGCAGTTACCCTGGACACAAGAACACTGAAGCTTTCTTT. It translates to CASSYPGHKNTEAFF.

This clonotype showed up many times. The V gene is TRBV20-1, the J gene TRBJ2-1; the D gene is possibly TRBD1 (5 bases). The CDR3 totals 17 residues. V was clipped by 0 bases and J by 3 bases, with 18 bases between them. CDR1 and CDR2 (germline): DFQATT, SNEGSKA (reference sequence). CDR3 sequence (DNA): TGCAGTGCTAGAGATATCGTCAGGTCAGGGTTCTACAATGAGCAGTTCTTC. Translating it yields CSARDIVRSGFYNEQFF.

A note on this clonotype: A much bigger clone sits one base away, suggesting this may be a read error. The chain recombines TRBV7-9 with TRBJ1-1, with D unclear. The CDR3 has 14 residues. Germline loops: CDR1 SEHNR, CDR2 FQNEAQ (reference sequence). CDR3 DNA: TGTGCCAACAGCGATGAAATGGGTTGGACTGAAGCTTTCTTT. Protein: CANSDEMGWTEAFF.

This clonotype was recorded a few times. This chain uses TRBV5-6 with TRBJ1-2, with TRBD1 as a possible D gene (6 bases). The CDR3 sequence is 14 residues long. Germline loops: CDR1 SGHDT, CDR2 YYEEEE. V lost 1 base and J 1 base, leaving 8 bases between the germline ends. CDR3 protein: CASSLKGDNYGYTF. CDR3 coding DNA: TGTGCCAGCAGCTTGAAGGGGGATAACTATGGCTACACCTTC.

This clonotype was observed at least ten times. The chain couples TRBV7-9 to TRBJ2-5; no clear D gene. Per germline, CDR1 SEHNR and CDR2 FQNEAQ (reference sequence). Trimming removed 3 bases at V and 1 base at J, with 12 bases between. The CDR3 is 15 residues long. This CDR3 reads CASSFLVGTQETQYF. The CDR3, as DNA: TGTGCCAGCAGCTTCCTTGTCGGAACCCAAGAGACCCAGTACTTC. Based on the CDR3 plus reference TRBV7-9 and TRBJ2-5, the full variable domain is DTGVSQNPRHKITKRGQNVTFRCDPISEHNRLYWYRQTLGQGPEFLTYFQNEAQLEKSRLLSDRFSAERPKGSFSTLEIQRTEQGDSAMYLCASSFLVGTQETQYFGPGTRLLVL.

This clonotype was observed many times. V and J are TRBV7-8 and TRBJ1-1; maybe TRBD1 (6 bases). Germline V gives CDR1 SGHVS, CDR2 FQNEAQ. The V end was cut by 5 bases, the J end by 7 bases, with 8 bases between. The CDR3 extends over 11 amino acids. In nucleotides, the CDR3 is TGTGCCAGCAGCCCGGACAGTGAAGCTTTCTTT. Translation gives CASSPDSEAFF.

Ten or more counts support this clonotype. The chain joins TRBV12-3 or TRBV12-4 to TRBJ1-4; no reliable D call. Trimming removed 6 bases at V and 0 bases at J, with 8 bases between. CDR3 length: 14 amino acids. Written as DNA, the CDR3 is TGTGCCAGCAGGAACGATGCAACTAATGAAAAACTGTTTTTT. Translation gives CASRNDATNEKLFF.

Points on this clonotype: This could be a read error, since a much larger clone is one nucleotide away. The CDR3 DNA follows: TGTGCCAGCAGCCCAATCCCCGACTATGTCTACACCTTC. Amino acid sequence: CASSPIPDYVYTF. The V and J genes are TRBV7-4 and TRBJ1-2, with D uncertain. CDR1 is SGHVT, CDR2 SQSDAQ, per germline. The CDR3 loop spans 13 amino acids.

This clonotype was observed a few times. The chain links TRBV27 to TRBJ2-1; 9 bases match TRBD2. There are 16 residues in the CDR3. The germline V gene encodes CDR1 MNHEY and CDR2 SMNVEV (reference sequence). V shed 2 bases and J 4 bases; nucleotides not matched to a gene: 6. CDR3 residues: CASSLIGGGAYNEQFF. The CDR3 DNA is TGTGCCAGCAGTTTAATCGGCGGGGGGGCTTACAATGAGCAGTTCTTC.

The rearrangement uses TRBV11-1 and TRBJ2-7; TRBD1 or TRBD2 may be the D gene (5 bases each). The CDR3 totals 14 residues. The germline V and J ends were trimmed by 5 bases and 3 bases, with 14 bases remaining between them. CDR1 and CDR2 (germline): SGHAT, FQDESV (reference sequence). For the CDR3, the DNA is TGTGCCAGCAGCCCCCGGGACCGTTACTACGAGCAGTACTTC. This gives the protein CASSPRDRYYEQYF.

This sequence joins TRBV7-3 and TRBJ2-5, with 10 positions matching TRBD2. Trimming took 2 bases from V and 5 from J; bases not matched to a gene: 14. CDR3 length equals 18 residues. Germline CDR1 and CDR2: SGHTA and FQGTGA. CDR3 in amino acids: CASSLGPPAGGAAETQYF. The CDR3 region has the DNA TGTGCCAGCAGCTTAGGTCCTCCAGCGGGGGGGGCGGCGGAGACCCAGTACTTC. Filled out from reference TRBV7-3 and TRBJ2-5, the complete variable domain reads GAGVSQTPSNKVTEKGKYVELRCDPISGHTALYWYRQSLGQGPEFLIYFQGTGAADDSGLPNDRFFAVRPEGSVSTLKIQRTERGDSAVYLCASSLGPPAGGAAETQYFGPGTRLLVL.

In the case of this clonotype: Possible read error: a much larger clone is one base away. The rearrangement links TRBV6-1 to TRBJ2-3; D tentatively reads TRBD1 or TRBD2 (6 bases each). V was trimmed by 6 bases and J by 4 bases, leaving 23 bases between them. The CDR3 has 17 residues. Germline values: CDR1 MNHNS, CDR2 SASEGT. The CDR3 region is CASRGGLGARSADTQYF. CDR3 DNA sequence: TGTGCCAGCAGGGGGGGCCTCGGGGCGCGAAGCGCAGATACGCAGTATTTT.

This clonotype came up a few times. This sequence joins TRBV7-9 and TRBJ2-1, with D perhaps TRBD1 (5 bases). Trimming removed 11 bases from V and 0 bases from J, with 8 bases in between. The CDR3 is made up of 12 amino acids. Germline V gene sequence: CDR1 SEHNR, CDR2 FQNEAQ (reference sequence). CDR3 residues: CACRGSYNEQFF. The CDR3 DNA is TGTGCCTGTAGGGGCTCCTACAATGAGCAGTTCTTC. The entire variable domain, with the rest obtained from reference TRBV7-9 and TRBJ2-1, is as follows: DTGVSQNPRHKITKRGQNVTFRCDPISEHNRLYWYRQTLGQGPEFLTYFQNEAQLEKSRLLSDRFSAERPKGSFSTLEIQRTEQGDSAMYLCACRGSYNEQFFGPGTRLTVL.